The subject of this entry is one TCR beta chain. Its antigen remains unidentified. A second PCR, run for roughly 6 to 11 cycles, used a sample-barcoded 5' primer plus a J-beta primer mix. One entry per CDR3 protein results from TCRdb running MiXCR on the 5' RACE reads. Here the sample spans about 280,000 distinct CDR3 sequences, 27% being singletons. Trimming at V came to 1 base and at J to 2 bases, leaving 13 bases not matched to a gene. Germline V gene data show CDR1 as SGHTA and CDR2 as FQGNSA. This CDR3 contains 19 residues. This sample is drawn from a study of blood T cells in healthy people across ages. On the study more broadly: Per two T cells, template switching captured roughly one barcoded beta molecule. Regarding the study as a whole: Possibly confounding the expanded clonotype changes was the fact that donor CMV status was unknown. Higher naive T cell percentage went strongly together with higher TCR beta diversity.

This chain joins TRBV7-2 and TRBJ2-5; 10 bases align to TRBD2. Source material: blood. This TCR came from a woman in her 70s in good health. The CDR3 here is CASSLVASGRNGGQETQYF. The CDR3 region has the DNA TGTGCCAGCAGCTTAGTGGCTAGCGGGAGAAATGGAGGACAAGAGACCCAGTACTTC.